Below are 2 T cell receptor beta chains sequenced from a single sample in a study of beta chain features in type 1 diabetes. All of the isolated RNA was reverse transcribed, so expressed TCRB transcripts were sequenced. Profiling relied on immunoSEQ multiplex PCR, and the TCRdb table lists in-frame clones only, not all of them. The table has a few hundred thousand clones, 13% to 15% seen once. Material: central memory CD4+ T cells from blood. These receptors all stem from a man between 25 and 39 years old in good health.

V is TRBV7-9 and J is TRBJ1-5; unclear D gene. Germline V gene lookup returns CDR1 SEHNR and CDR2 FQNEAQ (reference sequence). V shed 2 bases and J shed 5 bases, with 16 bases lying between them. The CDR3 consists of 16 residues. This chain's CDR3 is CASSLHPGLDDQPQHF. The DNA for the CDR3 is TGTGCCAGCAGCTTACACCCCGGACTTGATGATCAGCCCCAGCATTTT.

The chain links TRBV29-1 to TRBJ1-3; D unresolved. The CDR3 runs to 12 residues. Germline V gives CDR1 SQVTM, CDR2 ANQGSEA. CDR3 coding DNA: TGCAGTGGCCGGCTCTCTGGAAACACCATATATTTT. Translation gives CSGRLSGNTIYF.